The following is a TCR beta chain sequence with its context. Its antigen is unidentified. This entry comes from a study of vaccination and CD4 T cells after COVID-19. The CDR3 loop spans 15 amino acids. J was trimmed by 5 bases and V by 2 bases; bases with no gene match: 6. Per the germline V gene, CDR1 is SGHTA and CDR2 is FQGNSA. Oncomine TCR Beta short-read sequencing was applied to DNA from cultured CD4+ T cells. MiXCR was run by TCRdb on the PCR reads, yielding one entry per CDR3 protein. Among 11,000 to 15,000 distinct CDR3 sequences listed, around 46% were seen once. Treatment here: roughly 10-day PBMC culture with coronavirus spike peptide pools or control peptides (ViraFEST assay).

V and J are TRBV7-2 and TRBJ1-5; 7 bases map to TRBD1. The clonotype originates from a human donor with COVID-19. Sequencing was performed on cultured CD4+ T cells from blood. DNA for the CDR3: TGTGCCAGCAGCTTATCGGCAGGGGGATATCAGCCCCAGCATTTT. Translating gives CASSLSAGGYQPQHF.